These 25 T cell receptor beta chains came from one sample sequenced in a study of beta chain features in type 1 diabetes. The study reverse transcribed the entire isolated RNA, so it sequenced expressed TCRB transcripts. Clones were sequenced by immunoSEQ multiplex PCR, and TCRdb holds only the in-frame ones, with some missing. The profile shows a few hundred thousand clones, 11% of them singletons. These receptors' antigens are unknown. Study-level findings and limits: Shorter TCRB CDR3s, moderately but significantly so, marked every one of the four CD4+ subsets in Type 1 diabetes patients.

The sequenced material came from naive CD4+ T cells from blood. These TCRs come from a man aged 25 to 40 with type 1 diabetes.

This clone was recorded a few times. The chain has TRBV25-1 and TRBJ1-2; 10 bases align to TRBD1. Germline trimming cut 3 bases from V and 7 bases from J; bases unmatched to any gene: 5. Germline V gene sequence: CDR1 MGHDK, CDR2 SYGVNS. The CDR3 length is 14 residues. CDR3 loop: CASSETGGRGGYTF. For the CDR3, the DNA is TGTGCCAGCAGTGAGACAGGGGGCAGGGGTGGCTACACCTTC.

This clone was counted a few times. The chain recombines TRBV7-8 with TRBJ1-6; D not resolved. The germline CDR1 and CDR2 sequences are SGHVS and FQNEAQ. CDR3 length: 16 residues. Between the trimmed V and J ends, which lost 0 bases and 9 bases, there was a span of 15 bases. CDR3 DNA: TGTGCCAGCAGCTTAGCTTACGGGGTGGTTAGTTCACCCCTCCACTTT. Translating it yields CASSLAYGVVSSPLHF.

This chain uses TRBV9 with TRBJ2-1; a weak D match, TRBD2 (5 bases). The CDR3 has 15 residues. CDR1 SGDLS and CDR2 YYNGEE come from the germline V gene. With 0 bases removed from V and 3 bases from J, the gap between germline ends came to 10 bases. CDR3 nucleotides: TGTGCCAGCAGCGTAGCTACGGGGTTCTACAATGAGCAGTTCTTC. Protein: CASSVATGFYNEQFF.

The genes are TRBV7-2 and TRBJ1-5, with TRBD1 as a possible D gene (5 bases). The V end was cut by 3 bases, the J end by 5 bases, with 11 bases between. Germline-derived CDR1 and CDR2 are SGHTA and FQGNSA. The CDR3 totals 14 residues. The CDR3, as DNA: TGTGCCAGCAGCTTGCGAACGGGGGATCAGCCCCAGCATTTT. Its translation: CASSLRTGDQPQHF.

The gene calls are TRBV6-1 and TRBJ2-7; 11 positions agree with TRBD2. The germline V gene encodes CDR1 MNHNS and CDR2 SASEGT. V shed 4 bases and J 2 bases; nucleotides not matched to a gene: 4. This CDR3 comprises 15 residues. CDR3 amino acids: CASSATSGGTYEQYF. Here the CDR3 DNA reads TGTGCCAGCAGTGCTACTAGCGGGGGAACCTACGAGCAGTACTTC.

The chain carries TRBV5-1 and TRBJ2-1, with TRBD1 matching over 12 bases. After removal of 4 bases from V and 6 bases from J, the junction contained 2 bases not matched to a gene. This CDR3 is 14 amino acids long. Germline V lookup: CDR1 SGHRS, CDR2 YFSETQ. CDR3 sequence (DNA): TGCGCCAGCAGCAGGGACAGGGGGCCCAATGAGCAGTTCTTC. As protein: CASSRDRGPNEQFF.

Only a few counts were recorded for this clone. This chain connects TRBV5-4 to TRBJ2-6; D is perhaps TRBD1 (5 bases). Trimming shortened V by 1 base and J by 1 base, and 6 bases separated the two germline ends. Germline V gene sequence: CDR1 SGHNT, CDR2 YYREEE (reference sequence). The CDR3 has 15 amino acids. The CDR3 bases are TGTGCCAGCAGCTTGCAGGGATCTGGGGCCAACGTCCTGACTTTC. It is translated as CASSLQGSGANVLTF.

The rearrangement links TRBV4-3 to TRBJ1-2; D gene ambiguous. The germline V gene encodes CDR1 LGHNA and CDR2 YSLEER. The CDR3 loop spans 16 amino acids. Trimming stripped 1 base from V and 1 base from J, with 13 bases between. The CDR3, as DNA: TGCGCCAGCAGCCAAGGTCAAGGTAGCTATAACTATGGCTACACCTTC. It codes for CASSQGQGSYNYGYTF.

In its sample, this clone was seen once. This chain uses TRBV5-1 with TRBJ2-5, with D tentatively TRBD2 (5 bases). The CDR3 sequence is 15 residues long. Germline CDR1 SGHRS, CDR2 YFSETQ. Trimming removed 7 bases from V and 1 base from J, with 17 bases in between. CDR3 DNA: TGCGCCAGCCGCCCGACTACCGGCTCCCAAGAGACCCAGTACTTC. Encoded protein: CASRPTTGSQETQYF.

This chain links TRBV29-1 with TRBJ2-6, with TRBD1 identical over 7 bases. The CDR3 has 14 residues. The V gene's germline CDR1 is SQVTM and CDR2 ANQGSEA. The V gene end was trimmed by 6 bases and the J gene end by 4 bases; junction bases not matched to a gene: 6. The CDR3 sequence is CSVLTGSGANVLTF. DNA of the CDR3: TGCAGCGTCCTGACAGGGTCCGGGGCCAACGTCCTGACTTTC.

This chain joins TRBV29-1 and TRBJ2-1; no firm D call. The CDR3 is 11 amino acids. V lost 7 bases, J lost 0 bases, and 4 bases lay in between. Germline CDR1 is SQVTM and CDR2 is ANQGSEA. In nucleotides, the CDR3 is TGCAGCGCCCTCTCCTACAATGAGCAGTTCTTC. Amino acids: CSALSYNEQFF.

This clone was observed a handful of times. V gene TRBV23-1 combines with J gene TRBJ1-1, with 9 bases that match TRBD1. TRBV23-1 belongs to the ORF category, with a function that is uncertain. With 2 bases clipped from V and 2 bases from J, the junction kept 12 bases outside the gene matches. The CDR3 is 18 residues long. CDR3 loop: CASSQAEDRGPPNTEAFF. The DNA of the CDR3 is TGCGCCAGCAGTCAAGCCGAGGACAGGGGCCCCCCCAACACTGAAGCTTTCTTT.

This clone was picked up a small number of times. The rearrangement joins TRBV2 to TRBJ2-1; 7 bases align to TRBD2. The CDR3 loop spans 14 amino acids. CDR1 and CDR2 (germline): SNHLY, FYNNEI. The V gene end was trimmed by 6 bases and the J gene end by 2 bases; junction bases not matched to a gene: 4. The CDR3 DNA reads as TGTGCCAGCAGGGGCCGGGGGGCCTACAATGAGCAGTTCTTC. It translates to CASRGRGAYNEQFF.

The V gene is TRBV20-1, the J gene TRBJ1-2; D is perhaps TRBD1 (5 bases). V lost 7 bases and J lost 7, with 13 bases in between. Germline CDR1 reads DFQATT; CDR2 reads SNEGSKA (reference sequence). The CDR3 contains 11 residues. The CDR3 coding sequence is TGCAGTGTGGGGGGGGACTTTGGCTACACCTTC. It is translated as CSVGGDFGYTF.

This clone occurred a few times. The chain carries TRBV6-6 and TRBJ2-7; 7 bases match TRBD1. V dropped 6 bases and J dropped 4; count of bases not matched to a gene: 12. Germline V gene sequence: CDR1 MNHNY, CDR2 SVGAGI (reference sequence). The CDR3 consists of 15 residues. The CDR3 is CASRPPRQGFYEQYF. CDR3 nucleotides: TGTGCCAGCAGACCGCCACGACAGGGATTTTACGAGCAGTACTTC.

This rearrangement joins TRBV5-1 to TRBJ2-5; the D is unclear. The DNA end lines up better with TRBJ2-7; the J call may be wrong. The CDR3 length is 13 residues. Per germline, CDR1 SGHRS and CDR2 YFSETQ. The CDR3 DNA is TGCGCCAGCAGCTTCGAGAACTCCTACGAGCAGTACTTC. Translating gives CASSFENSYEQYF.

The chain carries TRBV7-9 and TRBJ2-5, with D uncertain. CDR3 length equals 13 residues. CDR1 is SEHNR, CDR2 FQNEAQ, per germline (reference sequence). V was cut by 0 bases and J by 4 bases, with 6 bases left in between. In nucleotides, the CDR3 is TGTGCCAGCAGCTTAGCACAGAGAGAGACCCAGTACTTC. Translation: CASSLAQRETQYF.

CDR3 sequence reads: CASSMEGAKWTEAFF. The CDR3 DNA follows: TGTGCCAGTAGTATGGAAGGGGCGAAGTGGACTGAAGCTTTCTTT. The J gene is TRBJ1-1, the V gene TRBV19; possible D gene TRBD1, 5 bases. The CDR3 extends over 15 amino acids. Germline V gives CDR1 LNHDA, CDR2 SQIVND (reference sequence). V dropped 3 bases and J dropped 5 bases, with 16 bases sitting between them.

The chain combines TRBV14 with TRBJ2-3; TRBD1 aligns across 7 bases. The CDR3 totals 16 residues. Trimming took 4 bases from V and 3 from J; bases not matched to a gene: 10. Germline CDR1 is SGHDN and CDR2 is FVKESK. Here the CDR3 reads CASSRQGPWGTDTQYF. The DNA of the CDR3 is TGTGCCAGCAGCCGACAGGGTCCCTGGGGTACAGATACGCAGTATTTT.

This clone has just a few counts. The chain joins TRBV5-1 to TRBJ1-6, with TRBD1 as a possible D gene (6 bases). This CDR3 has 14 residues. V was trimmed by 1 base and J by 7 bases, leaving 9 bases between them. Germline CDR1 is SGHRS and CDR2 is YFSETQ. The CDR3 coding sequence is TGCGCCAGCAGCTTGACAGGGTCCAATTCACCCCTCCACTTT. The encoded protein is CASSLTGSNSPLHF. Looking up the rest from reference TRBV5-1 and TRBJ1-6 gives the full variable domain: KAGVTQTPRYLIKTRGQQVTLSCSPISGHRSVSWYQQTPGQGLQFLFEYFSETQRNKGNFPGRFSGRQFSNSRSEMNVSTLELGDSALYLCASSLTGSNSPLHFGNGTRLTVT.

The chain has TRBV5-1 and TRBJ2-5, with TRBD1 matching 8 bases. CDR1 SGHRS and CDR2 YFSETQ come from the germline V gene. The CDR3 consists of 14 residues. With V trimmed by 0 bases and J by 4 bases, 2 bases remained unmatched. The CDR3 DNA reads TGCGCCAGCAGCTTGGGGACAGGGATAGAGACCCAGTACTTC. Its protein product is CASSLGTGIETQYF.

J is TRBJ1-1 and V is TRBV5-1, with 12 bases fitting TRBD1. This CDR3 comprises 16 residues. Per germline, CDR1 SGHRS and CDR2 YFSETQ. J was trimmed by 5 bases and V by 3 bases; bases with no gene match: 8. The CDR3 spells CASSSLGTGGLTEAFF. The CDR3 DNA follows: TGCGCCAGCAGCTCACTCGGGACAGGGGGCCTGACTGAAGCTTTCTTT.

The rearrangement uses TRBV7-2 and TRBJ1-3; 8 bases match TRBD1. The germline CDR1 and CDR2 sequences are SGHTA and FQGNSA. The ends lost 4 bases at V and 4 bases at J; junction bases unmatched: 9. This CDR3 is 16 amino acids long. CDR3 amino acids: CASSSRVTGDGNTIYF. The CDR3 DNA is TGTGCCAGCAGCTCCAGAGTGACAGGGGACGGAAACACCATATATTTT.

This chain uses TRBV28 with TRBJ2-7; D perhaps matches TRBD1 (5 bases). V lost 5 bases to trimming and J lost 5 bases, with 16 bases between them. CDR3 length equals 14 residues. Germline CDR1 MDHEN, CDR2 SYDVKM. CDR3 sequence: CASSLPQGTDEQYF. CDR3 nucleotides: TGTGCCAGCAGTCTCCCCCAGGGAACCGACGAGCAGTACTTC.

This clone was counted between two and nine times. The chain is built from TRBV5-1 and TRBJ2-1, with TRBD2 identical over 9 bases. V shed 4 bases, J shed 9 bases, and the junction held 14 bases outside the gene matches. CDR1 and CDR2 (germline): SGHRS, YFSETQ. The CDR3 is 16 amino acids. CDR3 bases: TGCGCCAGCAGCCCGGGGGACAGCGGGGGGCGGACTGAGCAGTTCTTC. This sequence encodes CASSPGDSGGRTEQFF.